This TCR beta chain derives from a study of cytomegalovirus exposure and HLA in healthy donors. Looking at the study overall: The roughly 670 first-cohort repertoires and the 100 to 150 validation repertoires shared the same platform, a later analysis reported.

Trimming left V 2 bases short and J 7 bases short, with 6 bases between. The CDR3 is 11 residues long. Germline CDR1 SGHAT, CDR2 FQNNGV. Here immunoSEQ multiplex PCR was the method, and the copy in TCRdb shows in-frame clones only, minus some. The sample consists of hundreds of thousands of clones, around nine tenths of them appearing once. The origin of this receptor is a man aged 18-30 years in good health and CMV-seronegative. The chain couples TRBV11-2 to TRBJ2-7; unclear D gene. The specimen sequenced was PBMCs. The CDR3 nucleotides are TGTGCCAGCAGCTTAACGAGAGAGCAGTACTTC. Protein: CASSLTREQYF.